The 23 T cell receptor beta chains below were found in one sample sequenced in a study of blood T cell repertoires in COVID-19. The assay was immunoSEQ multiplex PCR, and TCRdb's table has in-frame clones only and misses some. In the table there are some 270,000 clones, approximately 84% of which are singletons. Sequenced: PBMCs or T cells enriched from blood (not recorded which). The receptors here all came from a man in his fifties who had recovered from COVID-19.

The gene calls are TRBV5-6 and TRBJ1-5, with TRBD1 matching over 11 bases. Germline V lookup: CDR1 SGHDT, CDR2 YYEEEE. Trimming removed 4 bases from V and 6 bases from J; junction bases left unmatched: 6. The length of the CDR3 is 15 residues. Here the CDR3 reads CASSLGQGVAQPQHF. The CDR3 region has the DNA TGTGCCAGCAGCCTGGGACAGGGGGTGGCTCAGCCCCAGCATTTT.

The genes are TRBV30 and TRBJ2-5; 11 bases are a match to TRBD2. This CDR3 has 14 residues. V shed 1 base, J shed 4 bases, and the junction held 2 bases outside the gene matches. Germline CDR1 GTSNPN, CDR2 SVGIG (reference sequence). CDR3: CAWSATSGGETQYF. The CDR3 bases are TGTGCCTGGAGTGCAACTAGCGGGGGAGAGACCCAGTACTTC.

In this sample, this clone turned up once. V is TRBV25-1 and J is TRBJ1-1; a weak D match, TRBD1 (6 bases). Germline CDR1 and CDR2: MGHDK and SYGVNS. V shed 8 bases and J shed 0 bases, with 19 bases lying between them. The CDR3 runs 16 residues. The CDR3 coding sequence is TGTGCCAGCCCTTGGGAAGGGGGTAGCATGAACACTGAAGCTTTCTTT. Its protein is CASPWEGGSMNTEAFF.

J is TRBJ1-4 and V is TRBV19; TRBD1 matches at 7 bases. Germline loops: CDR1 LNHDA, CDR2 SQIVND (reference sequence). The CDR3 covers 17 residues. The V and J ends lost 1 base and 6 bases, in that order; junction bases with no gene match: 11. DNA of the CDR3: TGTGCCAGTAGTATAGGTTCGTGGGGACAGTTCGATGAAAAACTGTTTTTT. As protein: CASSIGSWGQFDEKLFF.

The chain carries TRBV12-3 or TRBV12-4 and TRBJ2-7; 7 positions agree with TRBD2. The CDR3 has 13 amino acids. With V trimmed by 5 bases and J by 0 bases, 1 base remained unmatched. CDR3: CASSGGDSYEQYF. The CDR3, as DNA: TGTGCCAGCAGTGGGGGGGACTCCTACGAGCAGTACTTC.

The genes are TRBV9 and TRBJ2-5; 7 nucleotides line up with TRBD1. CDR1 SGDLS and CDR2 YYNGEE come from the germline V gene. The CDR3 is 15 residues long. V lost 3 bases and J lost 4; bases outside the gene matches: 9. CDR3 bases: TGTGCCAGCAGCGAGACCCTTAGACAGGGAGAGACCCAGTACTTC. It specifies CASSETLRQGETQYF.

Many counts were recorded for this clone. DNA of the CDR3: TGTGCCTGGGGACAGGGAATTTCACCCCTCCACTTT. This translates into CAWGQGISPLHF. The rearrangement uses TRBV30 and TRBJ1-6; 8 bases align to TRBD1. This CDR3 has 12 amino acids. V dropped 5 bases and J dropped 9; count of bases not matched to a gene: 3. Germline V gene lookup returns CDR1 GTSNPN and CDR2 SVGIG (reference sequence).

Here the CDR3 DNA reads TGTGCCAGCAGTCCCTGGCAGGGGTTGGGGACTGAAGCTTTCTTT. This sequence encodes CASSPWQGLGTEAFF. The chain couples TRBV27 to TRBJ1-1, with a possible D match to TRBD1 (6 bases). CDR1 is MNHEY and CDR2 is SMNVEV in the germline V gene (reference sequence). CDR3 length: 15 residues. V dropped 5 bases and J dropped 5 bases, with 18 bases sitting between them.

The J gene is TRBJ2-2, the V gene TRBV12-5, with TRBD2 identical over 11 bases. Germline V gene sequence: CDR1 LGHNT, CDR2 FRNRAP. After removal of 2 bases from V and 5 bases from J, the junction contained 10 bases not matched to a gene. CDR3 length: 18 amino acids. The CDR3 nucleotides read TGTGCTAGTGGTTTGCCAACAGGGCTAGCGGGAGGTACCGGGGAGCTGTTTTTT. It encodes CASGLPTGLAGGTGELFF.

This clone was seen only a few times. Other DNA sequences in the same sample also yield this CDR3. V is TRBV6-2 or TRBV6-3 and J is TRBJ2-2, with 11 nucleotides matching TRBD2. Germline-derived CDR1 and CDR2 are MNHEY and SVGEGT. The CDR3 contains 14 residues. Trimming took 4 bases from V and 6 from J; bases not matched to a gene: 1. The CDR3 loop reads CASSSGLAAGELFF. The CDR3 bases are TGTGCCAGCAGTTCGGGACTAGCGGCCGGGGAGCTGTTTTTT.

The V call is TRBV3-1 (or the pseudogene TRBV3-2), the J call TRBJ1-2; a weak D match, TRBD1 (5 bases). CDR1 and CDR2 from the germline V gene are LGHDT and YNNKEL (reference sequence). V lost 2 bases and J 4 bases, leaving 14 bases between the germline ends. This CDR3 has 15 amino acids. In DNA, the CDR3 is TGTGCCAGCAGCCAATCCCATAGGGGCAGCTATGGCTACACCTTC. Translation: CASSQSHRGSYGYTF.

The chain combines TRBV7-9 with TRBJ2-7; D not certain. The length of the CDR3 is 15 residues. Looked up from germline, CDR1 is SEHNR and CDR2 is FQNEAQ (reference sequence). Trimming removed 3 bases at V and 3 bases at J, with 15 bases between. The CDR3: CASSLGFGPDYEQYF. The CDR3 DNA reads as TGTGCCAGCAGCTTGGGCTTCGGCCCCGACTACGAGCAGTACTTC. Based on the CDR3 plus reference TRBV7-9 and TRBJ2-7, the full variable domain is DTGVSQNPRHKITKRGQNVTFRCDPISEHNRLYWYRQTLGQGPEFLTYFQNEAQLEKSRLLSDRFSAERPKGSFSTLEIQRTEQGDSAMYLCASSLGFGPDYEQYFGPGTRLTVT.

The CDR3 loop is CASSESFVGYTF. The CDR3 region has the DNA TGTGCCAGCAGTGAATCGTTCGTAGGCTACACCTTC. The genes are TRBV25-1 and TRBJ1-2; D call uncertain. The CDR3 sequence is 12 residues long. V lost 1 base and J 8 bases, leaving 8 bases between the germline ends. The germline V gene encodes CDR1 MGHDK and CDR2 SYGVNS.

The rearrangement links TRBV18 to TRBJ1-2, with a possible D match to TRBD1 (5 bases). Germline assignment: CDR1 KGHSH and CDR2 LQKENI. This CDR3 region has 14 residues. Trimming took 3 bases from V and 4 from J, leaving 12 bases between them. DNA for the CDR3: TGTGCCAGCTCACCCACTATCGACAGCTATGGCTACACCTTC. This gives the protein CASSPTIDSYGYTF.

The rearrangement uses TRBV5-1 and TRBJ2-3; tentatively, D is TRBD2 (6 bases). Looked up from germline, CDR1 is SGHRS and CDR2 is YFSETQ. V was cut by 5 bases and J by 6 bases, with 19 bases left in between. This CDR3 comprises 15 residues. In DNA form, the CDR3 reads TGCGCCAGCAGGGTTAGTGGCGGGGTATGGGATACGCAGTATTTT. Protein sequence: CASRVSGGVWDTQYF. Complete variable domain (other parts from reference TRBV5-1 and TRBJ2-3): KAGVTQTPRYLIKTRGQQVTLSCSPISGHRSVSWYQQTPGQGLQFLFEYFSETQRNKGNFPGRFSGRQFSNSRSEMNVSTLELGDSALYLCASRVSGGVWDTQYFGPGTRLTVL.

The J gene is TRBJ1-1, the V gene TRBV2; the D gene is possibly TRBD1 (6 bases). Trimming cost V 6 bases and J 0 bases, with 8 bases left between them. Germline lookup yields CDR1 SNHLY and CDR2 FYNNEI. The CDR3 is made up of 13 amino acids. DNA for the CDR3: TGTGCCAGCAGGGACAGAATGAACACTGAAGCTTTCTTT. As protein: CASRDRMNTEAFF.

The rearrangement uses TRBV2 and TRBJ2-7, with 7 bases aligning to TRBD1. CDR1 and CDR2 from the germline V gene are SNHLY and FYNNEI. J was trimmed by 1 base and V by 4 bases; bases with no gene match: 1. The CDR3 runs 13 residues. The CDR3 loop is CASSGDRSYEQYF. The CDR3 DNA follows: TGTGCCAGCAGTGGGGACAGATCCTACGAGCAGTACTTC.

V usage is TRBV24-1 and J usage is TRBJ2-7, with D possibly TRBD2 on 8 matching bases. Trimming removed 7 bases at V and 2 bases at J, with 14 bases between. Germline CDR1 KGHDR, CDR2 SFDVKD. This CDR3 is built from 14 residues. The CDR3 is CATSRGTRPYEQYF. DNA of the CDR3: TGTGCCACCAGCAGGGGGACTAGACCCTACGAGCAGTACTTC.

V gene TRBV13 combines with J gene TRBJ1-6, with 10 nucleotides matching TRBD1. The V segment lost 5 bases and the J segment 9 bases; nucleotides outside the gene matches: 10. Looked up from germline, CDR1 is PRHDT and CDR2 is FYEKMQ (reference sequence). The CDR3 runs 16 residues. The CDR3 here is CASSHRDRGVFSPLHF. The CDR3 nucleotides are TGTGCCAGCAGCCACCGGGACAGGGGAGTATTTTCACCCCTCCACTTT. Drawing the rest from reference TRBV13 and TRBJ1-6, the complete variable domain is AAGVIQSPRHLIKEKRETATLKCYPIPRHDTVYWYQQGPGQDPQFLISFYEKMQSDKGSIPDRFSAQQFSDYHSELNMSSLELGDSALYFCASSHRDRGVFSPLHFGNGTRLTVT.

V and J are TRBV29-1 and TRBJ1-5; TRBD1 might be the D (6 bases). The CDR3 consists of 14 residues. Germline CDR1 SQVTM, CDR2 ANQGSEA. V lost 4 bases to trimming and J lost 0 bases, with 10 bases between them. The DNA for the CDR3 is TGCAGCGTTGGGACAGACTATAGCAATCAGCCCCAGCATTTT. It codes for CSVGTDYSNQPQHF.

V gene TRBV9 combines with J gene TRBJ2-7, with 7 nucleotides matching TRBD2. V shed 0 bases, J shed 2 bases, and the junction held 5 bases outside the gene matches. Germline lookup yields CDR1 SGDLS and CDR2 YYNGEE. This CDR3 is 15 amino acids long. The CDR3 sequence: CASSVDLAAPYEQYF. Here the CDR3 DNA reads TGTGCCAGCAGCGTAGATCTAGCGGCACCCTACGAGCAGTACTTC.

V usage is TRBV7-9 and J usage is TRBJ1-4, with 10 bases identical to TRBD1. Germline V gene sequence: CDR1 SEHNR, CDR2 FQNEAQ (reference sequence). The CDR3 spans 17 residues. Unmatched junction bases numbered 13, after V lost 5 bases and J lost 7 bases. The CDR3 here is CASSTPGQGRLFEKLFF. DNA of the CDR3: TGTGCCAGCAGCACGCCGGGACAGGGGCGTCTGTTTGAAAAACTGTTTTTT.

CDR3 nucleotide sequence: TGTGCCAGCAGCTTAGAAAGGGGCCCGAGTCACTATGGCTACACCTTC. Amino acids: CASSLERGPSHYGYTF. The chain couples TRBV7-2 to TRBJ1-2, with D tentatively TRBD1 (5 bases). The CDR3 has 16 amino acids. From germline, CDR1 is SGHTA and CDR2 FQGNSA. V lost 1 base and J 3 bases, leaving 15 bases between the germline ends.